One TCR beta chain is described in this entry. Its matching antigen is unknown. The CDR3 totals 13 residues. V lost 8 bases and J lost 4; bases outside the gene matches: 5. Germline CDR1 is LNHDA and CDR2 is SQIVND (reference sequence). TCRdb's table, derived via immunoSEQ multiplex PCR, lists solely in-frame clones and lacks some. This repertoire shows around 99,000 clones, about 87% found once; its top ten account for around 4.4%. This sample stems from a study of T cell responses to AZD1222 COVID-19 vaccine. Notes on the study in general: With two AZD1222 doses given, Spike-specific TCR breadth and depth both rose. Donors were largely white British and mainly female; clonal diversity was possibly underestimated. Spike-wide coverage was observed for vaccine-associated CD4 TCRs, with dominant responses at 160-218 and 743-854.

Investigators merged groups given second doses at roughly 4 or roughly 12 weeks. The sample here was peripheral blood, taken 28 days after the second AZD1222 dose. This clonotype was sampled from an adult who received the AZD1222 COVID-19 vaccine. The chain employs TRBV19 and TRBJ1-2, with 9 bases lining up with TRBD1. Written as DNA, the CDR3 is TGTGCCAGTTATGGGGACAGGGTCTATGGCTACACCTTC. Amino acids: CASYGDRVYGYTF.